What follows describes a single T cell receptor (beta chain). What it binds is not known. CD45RO-negative, CCR7-selected cells formed the naive CD8 fraction, which excluded terminally differentiated effector memory CD45RA+ cells. The CDR3 has 14 amino acids. The sample originates from a study of shared clonotypes between healthy human individuals. Findings and limits, study-wide: Sampling included only blood; tissue repertoires likely differ.

Only in-frame clones appear in the TCRdb table, and some are missing; sequencing was by immunoSEQ multiplex PCR. The top ten hold over 1.5% of the sample, which has roughly 2.1 million clones, about 93% seen once. The sample taken for sequencing was naive CD8+ T cells from PBMCs. This receptor was identified in a young man in good health. Some clones in this sample may be carry-over from other donors' samples. The chain has TRBV21-1 and TRBJ1-1; the D call of TRBD1 is as the table states it, not checked on the DNA. TRBV21-1 is a recognized pseudogene. CDR3 protein: CASSKAGANTEAFF. CDR3 DNA: TGTGCCAGCAGCAAAGCGGGGGCCAACACTGAAGCTTTCTTT.